This T cell receptor (beta chain) stems from a study of T cell repertoires in cytomegalovirus infection. For the study at large: The study used recently identified HLA-C-restricted and well-studied HLA-B-restricted CMV epitopes. Evidence of both CMV infection and a matching HLA type came from public TCR beta signatures.

Each CDR3 protein is one row after TCRdb ran MiXCR on the reads. The sample has 640,000 or so distinct CDR3 sequences; around 35% are singletons. General study results and limits: Cumulative frequency (of public TCR beta family members) identified carriers of CMV plus the relevant HLA. There were HLA-C-restricted CMV-specific TCR beta clonotypes dominating the ex vivo response.

With respect to this clonotype: Its antigen is unknown.

V was trimmed by 3 bases and J by 8 bases, leaving 16 bases between them. CDR3 size: 15 residues. The germline V gene has CDR1 SGHVS and CDR2 FQNEAQ. Sequenced material: cultured PBMCs, taken from culture after CMV antigen stimulation. This rearrangement joins TRBV7-8 to TRBJ1-4; D gene uncertain. The clonotype was recovered from a human donor in good health (CMV status not recorded). Some clones in this sample may be carry-over from other donors' samples. For the CDR3, the DNA is TGTGCCAGCAGCTTTCGGCTTGGGGTGGGGGAAAAACTGTTTTTT. Translating gives CASSFRLGVGEKLFF.